The 3 T cell receptor beta chains below all came from one sample that was sequenced in a study of cytotoxic CD8 clonotypes in ibrutinib-treated CLL. Method: immunoSEQ multiplex PCR; TCRdb's copy keeps in-frame clones and lacks some. The table shows about 40,000 clones, with 55% to 80% occurring only once. Sample: PBMCs, taken at disease progression, from a patient treated with ibrutinib. Every receptor here comes from a human donor with chronic lymphocytic leukemia.

The chain combines TRBV10-3 with TRBJ1-2; D ambiguous. V was trimmed by 0 bases and J by 8 bases, leaving 7 bases between them. Per the germline V gene, CDR1 is ENHRY and CDR2 is SYGVKD. CDR3 length: 12 residues. The CDR3 nucleotides read TGTGCCATCAGTGAGTCGGCGGGAGGCTACACCTTC. Encoded protein: CAISESAGGYTF.

CDR3: CASSYSDRTNTEAFF. CDR3 bases: TGTGCCAGCAGTTACTCTGACAGGACGAACACTGAAGCTTTCTTT. The chain links TRBV6-5 to TRBJ1-1; the D gene is possibly TRBD1 (6 bases). V was pared by 0 bases and J by 1 base, with 9 bases between. The germline gives CDR1 MNHEY, CDR2 SVGAGI. This CDR3 contains 15 residues.

This chain uses TRBV2 with TRBJ2-3, with TRBD2 identical over 7 bases. Germline CDR1 is SNHLY and CDR2 is FYNNEI. Unmatched junction bases numbered 4, after V lost 8 bases and J lost 2 bases. This CDR3 contains 13 residues. The CDR3 protein is CASVSGYTDTQYF. CDR3 coding DNA: TGTGCCAGCGTTAGCGGGTACACAGATACGCAGTATTTT. The full variable domain, its missing parts supplied by reference TRBV2 and TRBJ2-3, is EPEVTQTPSHQVTQMGQEVILRCVPISNHLYFYWYRQILGQKVEFLVSFYNNEISEKSEIFDDQFSVERPDGSNFTLKIRSTKLEDSAMYFCASVSGYTDTQYFGPGTRLTVL.